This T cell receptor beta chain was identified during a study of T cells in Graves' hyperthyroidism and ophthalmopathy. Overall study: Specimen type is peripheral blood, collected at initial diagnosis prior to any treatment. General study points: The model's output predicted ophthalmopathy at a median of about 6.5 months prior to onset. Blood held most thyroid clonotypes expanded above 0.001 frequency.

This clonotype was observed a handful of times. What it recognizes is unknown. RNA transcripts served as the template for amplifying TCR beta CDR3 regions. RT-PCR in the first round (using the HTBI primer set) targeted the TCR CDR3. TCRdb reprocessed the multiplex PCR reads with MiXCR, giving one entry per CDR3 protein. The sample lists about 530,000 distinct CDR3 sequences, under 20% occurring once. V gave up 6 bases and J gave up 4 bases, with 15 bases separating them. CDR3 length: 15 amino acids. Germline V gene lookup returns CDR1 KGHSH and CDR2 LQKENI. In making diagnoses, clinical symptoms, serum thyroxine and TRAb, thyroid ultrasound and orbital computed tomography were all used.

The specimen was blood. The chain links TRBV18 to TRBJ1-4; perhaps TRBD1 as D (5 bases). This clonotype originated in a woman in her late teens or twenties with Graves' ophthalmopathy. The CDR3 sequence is CASSISGTYNEKLFF. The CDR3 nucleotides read TGTGCCAGCTCCATCTCGGGGACGTATAATGAAAAACTGTTTTTT.